The 27 T cell receptor beta chains presented below share a single source sample, sequenced in a study of T-cell reconstitution after alpha-beta-depleted transplantation in children. The TCRbeta library was prepared with unique molecular identifiers. In TCRdb, the PCR reads were re-called with MiXCR into one record per CDR3 protein. This repertoire shows over 400,000 distinct CDR3 sequences, roughly 43% found once; its top ten account for 27%. The material was PBMCs, obtained before TCRalphabeta/CD19-depleted stem cell transplant. Receptors were obtained from a girl aged 2 to 9 with aplastic anemia, due to receive a stem cell transplant.

This clonotype was seen only a few times. The V gene is TRBV4-3, the J gene TRBJ2-7; D perhaps matches TRBD1 (6 bases). CDR3 length: 15 residues. Per the germline V gene, CDR1 is LGHNA and CDR2 is YSLEER. With 0 bases removed from V and 4 bases from J, the gap between germline ends came to 13 bases. In DNA form, the CDR3 reads TGCGCCAGCAGCCAAGATCTGGGCAGGGGTTACGAGCAGTACTTC. Encoded protein: CASSQDLGRGYEQYF.

V usage is TRBV7-9 and J usage is TRBJ1-1; D gene unclear. V dropped 6 bases and J dropped 1 base, with 9 bases sitting between them. This CDR3 has 13 residues. Germline V gene lookup returns CDR1 SEHNR and CDR2 FQNEAQ (reference sequence). The CDR3 reads CASSGNSNTEAFF. Here the CDR3 DNA reads TGTGCCAGCAGTGGGAATTCGAACACTGAAGCTTTCTTT.

This chain uses TRBV28 with TRBJ1-2; perhaps TRBD1 as D (5 bases). Per the germline V gene, CDR1 is MDHEN and CDR2 is SYDVKM. Deletions cut 5 bases from V and 3 bases from J, with 16 bases between. The CDR3 consists of 15 residues. The CDR3 loop reads CASSREGEGYYGYTF. Here the CDR3 DNA reads TGTGCCAGCAGTAGGGAAGGGGAGGGGTACTATGGCTACACCTTC.

This chain uses TRBV7-9 with TRBJ2-1; 14 bases agree with TRBD2. V lost 5 bases and J lost 4; bases outside the gene matches: 7. CDR3 length: 17 amino acids. Germline loops: CDR1 SEHNR, CDR2 FQNEAQ (reference sequence). DNA for the CDR3: TGTGCCAGCAGCGGCTCCCGGACTAGCGGGAGGTACAATGAGCAGTTCTTC. It translates to CASSGSRTSGRYNEQFF.

Ten or more counts support this clonotype. This chain links TRBV28 with TRBJ1-1, with D possibly matching TRBD1 (6 bases). The CDR3 totals 15 residues. The germline CDR1 and CDR2 sequences are MDHEN and SYDVKM. Trimming removed 6 bases from V and 1 base from J, with 15 bases in between. The CDR3 protein is CASSSHTGQNTEAFF. The CDR3, as DNA: TGTGCCAGCAGCTCCCATACGGGACAGAACACTGAAGCTTTCTTT.

The chain is built from TRBV20-1 and TRBJ2-5; D gene uncertain. The CDR3 has 10 residues. Deletions cut 6 bases from V and 3 bases from J, with 5 bases between. Germline V lookup: CDR1 DFQATT, CDR2 SNEGSKA (reference sequence). This CDR3 reads CSARKETQYF. The CDR3, as DNA: TGCAGTGCCCGGAAAGAGACCCAGTACTTC.

V gene TRBV28 combines with J gene TRBJ1-5; TRBD1 is a possible D gene (6 bases). This CDR3 is built from 14 residues. V was pared by 6 bases and J by 3 bases, with 12 bases between. Germline CDR1 MDHEN, CDR2 SYDVKM. CDR3 sequence (DNA): TGTGCCAGCAGAAGAGGACAGTTCAATCAGCCCCAGCATTTT. Translated: CASRRGQFNQPQHF.

The chain employs TRBV7-9 and TRBJ2-7; 9 bases map to TRBD1. Germline CDR1 is SEHNR and CDR2 is FQNEAQ (reference sequence). The CDR3 covers 15 residues. V lost 8 bases to trimming and J lost 1 base; unmatched junction nucleotides: 9. The CDR3 nucleotides are TGTGCCAGCGGACCTGCGGGACAGGGATCCTACGAGCAGTACTTC. Translating it yields CASGPAGQGSYEQYF. Supplemented by reference TRBV7-9 and TRBJ2-7, the full variable domain reads DTGVSQNPRHKITKRGQNVTFRCDPISEHNRLYWYRQTLGQGPEFLTYFQNEAQLEKSRLLSDRFSAERPKGSFSTLEIQRTEQGDSAMYLCASGPAGQGSYEQYFGPGTRLTVT.

This clonotype has ten or more counts. CDR3 residues: CASSPLQAADTQYF. Written as DNA, the CDR3 is TGTGCCAGCAGCCCTTTACAGGCGGCAGATACGCAGTATTTT. V is TRBV4-2 and J is TRBJ2-3; D possibly corresponds to TRBD1 (5 bases). The CDR3 has 14 amino acids. The germline gives CDR1 LGHNA, CDR2 YNFKEQ. V lost 4 bases, J lost 4 bases, and 12 bases lay in between.

The gene calls are TRBV20-1 and TRBJ2-7, with 9 bases matching TRBD2. This CDR3 region has 16 residues. V shed 3 bases, J shed 1 base, and the junction held 10 bases outside the gene matches. Germline CDR1 DFQATT, CDR2 SNEGSKA (reference sequence). The CDR3 protein is CSASAREGSRSYEQYF. The DNA for the CDR3 is TGCAGTGCTAGTGCGCGGGAGGGGTCCCGGTCCTACGAGCAGTACTTC.

The J gene is TRBJ2-1, the V gene TRBV20-1; 9 nucleotides match TRBD2. The germline gives CDR1 DFQATT, CDR2 SNEGSKA (reference sequence). Trimming removed 4 bases from V and 4 bases from J; junction bases left unmatched: 8. The CDR3 is made up of 15 amino acids. The CDR3 sequence: CSAMGISGSYNEQFF. Written as DNA, the CDR3 is TGCAGTGCTATGGGGATTAGCGGGAGTTACAATGAGCAGTTCTTC.

The V gene is TRBV28, the J gene TRBJ2-7; D remains ambiguous. The length of the CDR3 is 16 residues. V was trimmed by 5 bases and J by 2 bases, leaving 19 bases between them. CDR1 is MDHEN and CDR2 is SYDVKM in the germline V gene. CDR3 amino acids: CASSPRTDKSTYEQYF. CDR3 nucleotide sequence: TGTGCCAGCAGTCCCCGGACGGATAAGTCCACCTACGAGCAGTACTTC.

The sample holds many counts of this clonotype. The chain combines TRBV6-5 with TRBJ2-2; TRBD2 aligns across 7 bases. The CDR3 is 16 amino acids. J gave up 7 bases and V 7 bases, and 15 bases lay outside the gene matches. Germline V gene lookup returns CDR1 MNHEY and CDR2 SVGAGI. As DNA, the CDR3 is TGTGCCAGCATCCCAGGGAGGGGCGGTGGTGGCGGGGAGCTGTTTTTT. It specifies CASIPGRGGGGGELFF.

V usage is TRBV14 and J usage is TRBJ2-1; possible D gene TRBD2, 5 bases. Germline V CDR1 and CDR2: SGHDN, FVKESK. This CDR3 is built from 15 residues. V lost 4 bases, J lost 5 bases, and 15 bases lay in between. CDR3 in DNA: TGTGCCAGCAGCCCGGGCAGAGCGGATAACAATGAGCAGTTCTTC. Protein: CASSPGRADNNEQFF.

The J gene is TRBJ2-1, the V gene TRBV15; 11 bases fit TRBD2. The length of the CDR3 is 16 residues. Germline CDR1 and CDR2: LNHNV and YYDKDF (reference sequence). The V gene end was trimmed by 0 bases and the J gene end by 5 bases; junction bases not matched to a gene: 3. The CDR3 loop is CATSRDTSGGNNEQFF. The CDR3 DNA reads as TGTGCCACCAGCAGAGACACTAGCGGGGGCAACAATGAGCAGTTCTTC.

The V and J genes are TRBV20-1 and TRBJ2-7, with 7 bases fitting TRBD1. This CDR3 region has 16 residues. The V gene's germline CDR1 is DFQATT and CDR2 SNEGSKA (reference sequence). With 4 bases clipped from V and 6 bases from J, the junction kept 18 bases outside the gene matches. CDR3 nucleotides: TGCAGTGCTACCATCTCCCTCGGCAGGGGGTTTGGCGAGCAGTACTTC. Encoded protein: CSATISLGRGFGEQYF.

This clonotype was observed at least ten times. This chain uses TRBV21-1 with TRBJ2-7; the table's D call, TRBD1, was not checked against the DNA. TRBV21-1 is a recognized pseudogene. The CDR3 loop spans 16 amino acids. The CDR3 reads CASSKVFRQGNYEQYF. Here the CDR3 DNA reads TGTGCCAGCAGCAAGGTTTTTCGTCAGGGCAATTACGAGCAGTACTTC.

This sequence joins TRBV29-1 and TRBJ2-6; no clear D gene. Trimming cost V 4 bases and J 1 base, with 8 bases left between them. This CDR3 is built from 14 residues. Germline CDR1 reads SQVTM; CDR2 reads ANQGSEA. The CDR3 DNA is TGCAGCGTTGGTCGGTCGTCTGGGGCCAACGTCCTGACTTTC. It encodes CSVGRSSGANVLTF.

Here the CDR3 reads CASSYKRGDQPQHF. The CDR3 DNA sequence: TGTGCCAGCAGTTATAAGAGGGGGGATCAGCCCCAGCATTTT. The chain links TRBV6-5 to TRBJ1-5; the D gene is possibly TRBD1 (6 bases). The CDR3 loop spans 14 amino acids. Trimming took off 3 bases at V and 5 bases at J, with 11 bases between the two ends. Germline values: CDR1 MNHEY, CDR2 SVGAGI.

The chain joins TRBV7-2 to TRBJ2-7, with TRBD2 matching 7 bases. The CDR3 consists of 16 residues. Per the germline V gene, CDR1 is SGHTA and CDR2 is FQGNSA. Germline trimming cut 7 bases from V and 0 bases from J; bases unmatched to any gene: 12. The CDR3, as DNA: TGTGCCAGCACCCCGGGGAGGGCGAAACTCTCCTACGAGCAGTACTTC. It codes for CASTPGRAKLSYEQYF. The variable domain in full, completed from reference TRBV7-2 and TRBJ2-7, reads GAGVSQSPSNKVTEKGKDVELRCDPISGHTALYWYRQSLGQGLEFLIYFQGNSAPDKSGLPSDRFSAERTGGSVSTLTIQRTQQEDSAVYLCASTPGRAKLSYEQYFGPGTRLTVT.

There are a few counts of this clonotype. The chain is built from TRBV6-2 or TRBV6-3 and TRBJ2-7; 14 nucleotides align to TRBD2. The CDR3 contains 18 residues. V shed 3 bases, J shed 6 bases, and the junction held 13 bases outside the gene matches. The germline gives CDR1 MNHEY, CDR2 SVGEGT. The CDR3 DNA reads as TGTGCCAGCAGTTATTCACGGCTGGGGACTAGCGGGAGTTTCGAGCAGTACTTC. The encoded protein is CASSYSRLGTSGSFEQYF.

In DNA form, the CDR3 reads TGTGCCAGCAGCTTAGGTCCGGGACAATACACAGATACGCAGTATTTT. It encodes CASSLGPGQYTDTQYF. V is TRBV7-2 and J is TRBJ2-3, with D perhaps TRBD1 (6 bases). V lost 1 base and J 2 bases, leaving 13 bases between the germline ends. The germline V gene encodes CDR1 SGHTA and CDR2 FQGNSA. The CDR3 is 16 amino acids.

CDR3 nucleotide sequence: TGTGCCAGCAGCTCATTAGCGGGGACTAGCTCCTACGAGCAGTACTTC. Encoded protein: CASSSLAGTSSYEQYF. V gene TRBV11-2 combines with J gene TRBJ2-7; 8 positions agree with TRBD2. V was clipped by 4 bases and J by 0 bases; unmatched bases: 8. This CDR3 is 16 amino acids long. Germline V gives CDR1 SGHAT, CDR2 FQNNGV.

The genes are TRBV5-1 and TRBJ2-1; D is possibly TRBD2 (5 bases). The CDR3 totals 17 residues. Trimming left V 4 bases short and J 0 bases short, with 17 bases between. Germline V lookup: CDR1 SGHRS, CDR2 YFSETQ. In nucleotides, the CDR3 is TGCGCCAGCAGCGGAATGTCAGCGGAAAGCTCCTACAATGAGCAGTTCTTC. Translation: CASSGMSAESSYNEQFF.

This clonotype has more than one count but fewer than ten. CDR3 nucleotide sequence: TGCGCCAGCAGTCAATCTGGGAGGGGGTTAAAGCAGCCCCAGCATTTT. Protein sequence: CASSQSGRGLKQPQHF. This rearrangement joins TRBV23-1 to TRBJ1-5, with a possible D match to TRBD1 (6 bases). TRBV23-1 is given ORF status, its function remaining uncertain. Deletions cut 0 bases from V and 7 bases from J, with 16 bases between. The CDR3 spans 16 residues.

The chain combines TRBV30 with TRBJ1-2; D is uncertain. The CDR3 is made up of 12 amino acids. The germline CDR1 and CDR2 sequences are GTSNPN and SVGIG (reference sequence). V shed 8 bases and J shed 7 bases, with 17 bases lying between them. The CDR3 spells CAEGPPGGGYTF. The CDR3 coding sequence is TGTGCCGAAGGACCCCCAGGAGGTGGCTACACCTTC.

This clonotype was observed a few times. This chain connects TRBV20-1 to TRBJ2-1, with 8 bases aligning to TRBD1. Germline V gene data show CDR1 as DFQATT and CDR2 as SNEGSKA (reference sequence). The length of the CDR3 is 14 residues. With 2 bases clipped from V and 4 bases from J, the junction kept 4 bases outside the gene matches. CDR3 DNA sequence: TGCAGTGCTAGACAGGGGGCGGAGTACAATGAGCAGTTCTTC. This translates into CSARQGAEYNEQFF.